One and the same sample provided the 7 T cell receptor beta chains below, sequenced in a study of cytomegalovirus exposure and HLA in healthy donors listed by TCRdb under 2017. Preparation of the library involved the immunoSEQ multiplex PCR assay. The table comes from immuneACCESS by way of TCRdb, which keeps in-frame sequences with V and J called. Part of the clones is missing from these tables; in studies checked, under half for an unresolved V gene and the rest for unknown reasons. Counted in this sample were fewer than 250,000 clones; over 70% of them appeared once. The ten largest clonotypes hold 11% to 15% of the sample. The sample consisted of PBMCs. These receptor sequences come from a woman aged 25 to 39 in good health and CMV-seropositive.

In this sample, this clone turned up once. This chain connects TRBV11-2 to TRBJ2-7; TRBD2 is a possible D gene (5 bases). The V gene lost 6 bases and the J gene lost 6 bases, with 27 bases spanning the gap. The CDR3 runs to 17 residues. Per the germline V gene, CDR1 is SGHAT and CDR2 is FQNNGV. CDR3 DNA: TGTGCCAGCAGTTTCAACTTCGGAACATCCGTCCGGGGCGAGCAGTACTTC. It codes for CASSFNFGTSVRGEQYF. The whole variable domain, remainder taken from reference TRBV11-2 and TRBJ2-7, is EAGVAQSPRYKIIEKRQSVAFWCNPISGHATLYWYQQILGQGPKLLIQFQNNGVVDDSQLPKDRFSAERLKGVDSTLKIQPAKLEDSAVYLCASSFNFGTSVRGEQYFGPGTRLTVT.

This chain uses TRBV30 with TRBJ1-3; tentatively, D is TRBD1 (5 bases). This CDR3 is 17 amino acids long. Germline lookup yields CDR1 GTSNPN and CDR2 SVGIG (reference sequence). Between the trimmed V and J ends, which lost 2 bases and 2 bases, there was a span of 19 bases. In nucleotides, the CDR3 is TGTGCCTGGAGTCGGACCAGGACGGGACCTCCTGGAAACACCATATATTTT. Encoded protein: CAWSRTRTGPPGNTIYF.

This rearrangement joins TRBV4-1 to TRBJ1-2, with 7 bases fitting TRBD1. Germline values: CDR1 MGHRA, CDR2 YSYEKL. This CDR3 contains 15 residues. V lost 4 bases to trimming and J lost 1 base; unmatched junction nucleotides: 6. The CDR3 region is CASSPGDSLNYGYTF. CDR3 nucleotide sequence: TGCGCCAGCAGCCCCGGGGACAGCCTTAACTATGGCTACACCTTC.

The chain employs TRBV19 and TRBJ2-2; 8 positions agree with TRBD2. The CDR3 is 15 amino acids. Looked up from germline, CDR1 is LNHDA and CDR2 is SQIVND (reference sequence). V lost 7 bases, J lost 7 bases, and 11 bases stayed unmatched. For the CDR3, the DNA is TGTGCCAGTACCCCCCGGGAGGGATGGTACGGGGAGCTGTTTTTT. This translates into CASTPREGWYGELFF.

CDR3 sequence: CASSLSLGVQGLYEQYF. DNA for the CDR3: TGTGCCAGCAGCTTGTCGCTAGGTGTGCAGGGTCTCTACGAGCAGTACTTC. This chain links TRBV5-4 with TRBJ2-7; maybe TRBD1 (5 bases). The CDR3 consists of 17 residues. Trimming shortened V by 1 base and J by 3 bases, and 20 bases separated the two germline ends. Germline CDR1 SGHNT, CDR2 YYREEE (reference sequence).

J is TRBJ1-2 and V is TRBV25-1; no firm D call. Germline CDR1 reads MGHDK; CDR2 reads SYGVNS. The V gene lost 6 bases and the J gene lost 4 bases, with 15 bases spanning the gap. CDR3 length equals 14 residues. The DNA of the CDR3 is TGTGCCAGCAGAGGGTCGGCAGCTCCCTATGGCTACACCTTC. This translates into CASRGSAAPYGYTF.

The chain has TRBV4-2 and TRBJ1-5; 7 nucleotides align to TRBD1. This CDR3 has 15 residues. Germline lookup yields CDR1 LGHNA and CDR2 YNFKEQ. The V and J ends lost 3 bases and 2 bases, in that order; junction bases with no gene match: 4. CDR3 DNA: TGTGCCAGCAGCCATACAGGGGATGGCAATCAGCCCCAGCATTTT. Amino acids: CASSHTGDGNQPQHF.